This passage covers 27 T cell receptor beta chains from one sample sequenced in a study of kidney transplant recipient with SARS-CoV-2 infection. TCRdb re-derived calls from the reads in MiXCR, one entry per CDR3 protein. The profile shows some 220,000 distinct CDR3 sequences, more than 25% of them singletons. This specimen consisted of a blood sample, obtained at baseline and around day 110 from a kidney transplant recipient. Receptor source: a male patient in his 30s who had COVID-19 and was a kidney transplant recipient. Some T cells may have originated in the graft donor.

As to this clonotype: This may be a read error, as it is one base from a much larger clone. CDR3 in amino acids: CTWSDFVANEQFF. The CDR3 DNA follows: TGTACCTGGAGTGACTTTGTGGCCAATGAGCAGTTCTTC. The chain couples TRBV30 to TRBJ2-1; D gene ambiguous. Per germline, CDR1 GTSNPN and CDR2 SVGIG (reference sequence). The CDR3 totals 13 residues. Drawing the rest from reference TRBV30 and TRBJ2-1, the complete variable domain is SQTIHQWPATLVQPVGSPLSLECTVEGTSNPNLYWYRQAAGRGLQLLFYSVGIGQISSEVPQNLSASRPQDRQFILSSKKLLLSDSGFYLCTWSDFVANEQFFGPGTRLTVL.

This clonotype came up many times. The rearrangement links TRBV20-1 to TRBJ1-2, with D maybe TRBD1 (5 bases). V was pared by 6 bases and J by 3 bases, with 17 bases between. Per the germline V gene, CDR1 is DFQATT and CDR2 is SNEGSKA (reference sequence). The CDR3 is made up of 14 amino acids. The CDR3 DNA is TGCAGTGCCTCCAGGGACGCAATAGACTATGGCTACACCTTC. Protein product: CSASRDAIDYGYTF.

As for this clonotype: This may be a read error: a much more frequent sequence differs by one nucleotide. The CDR3 is CASSQDPQGANEQFF. As DNA, the CDR3 is TGTGCCAGCAGCCAAGATCCCCAGGGGGCCAATGAGCAGTTCTTC. The chain joins TRBV14 to TRBJ2-1; 8 positions match TRBD1. The J segment lost 6 bases and the V segment lost 0 bases, leaving 4 bases of the junction unmatched. CDR1 and CDR2 from the germline V gene are SGHDN and FVKESK. This CDR3 is 15 amino acids long.

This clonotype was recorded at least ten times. The CDR3 region is CASLWVHPRKTYGYTF. The CDR3, as DNA: TGTGCCAGCCTTTGGGTTCATCCACGAAAGACCTATGGCTACACCTTC. The J gene is TRBJ1-2, the V gene TRBV5-8, with unresolved D. This CDR3 region has 16 residues. Germline-derived CDR1 and CDR2 are SGHTS and YDEGEE. Trimming took 7 bases from V and 4 from J, leaving 23 bases between them.

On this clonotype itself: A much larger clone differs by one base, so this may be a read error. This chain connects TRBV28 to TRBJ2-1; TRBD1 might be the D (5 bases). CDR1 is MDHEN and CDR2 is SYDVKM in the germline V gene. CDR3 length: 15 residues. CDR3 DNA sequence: TGTGCCTGCAGCCCAAACAGGCCCTCGTTCGATGAGCAGTTCTTC. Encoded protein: CACSPNRPSFDEQFF. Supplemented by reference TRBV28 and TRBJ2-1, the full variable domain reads DVKVTQSSRYLVKRTGEKVFLECVQDMDHENMFWYRQDPGLGLRLIYFSYDVKMKEKGDIPEGYSVSREKKERFSLILESASTNQTSMYLCACSPNRPSFDEQFFGPGTRLTVL.

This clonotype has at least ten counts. CDR3 in DNA: TGTGCCAGCAGTGATACTCACTCACACGGAAAGACCTATGGCTACACCTTC. Amino acids: CASSDTHSHGKTYGYTF. The chain combines TRBV6-4 with TRBJ1-2; no clear D. The ends were cut back, 3 bases at V and 4 bases at J, with 21 bases in the middle. The CDR3 consists of 17 residues. Germline V gene lookup returns CDR1 MRHNA and CDR2 SNTAGT.

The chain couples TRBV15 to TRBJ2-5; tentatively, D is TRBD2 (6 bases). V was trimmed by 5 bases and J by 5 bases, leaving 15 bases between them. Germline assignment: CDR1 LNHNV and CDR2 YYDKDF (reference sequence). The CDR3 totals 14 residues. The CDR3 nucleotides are TGTGCCACCAGCGAGCGGGCAGATGGGGAGACCCAGTACTTC. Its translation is CATSERADGETQYF.

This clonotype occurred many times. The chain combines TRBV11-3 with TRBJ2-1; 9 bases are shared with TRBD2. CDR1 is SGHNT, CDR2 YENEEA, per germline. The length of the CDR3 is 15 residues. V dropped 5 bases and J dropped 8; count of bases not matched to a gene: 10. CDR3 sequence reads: CASSLRGRAVDEQFF. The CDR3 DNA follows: TGTGCCAGCAGCCTCCGCGGGAGGGCCGTAGATGAGCAGTTCTTC.

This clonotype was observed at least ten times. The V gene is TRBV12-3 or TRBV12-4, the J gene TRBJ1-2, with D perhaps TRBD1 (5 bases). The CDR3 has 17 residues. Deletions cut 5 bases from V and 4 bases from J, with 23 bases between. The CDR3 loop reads CASSGHYSFRKTYGYTF. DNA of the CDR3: TGTGCCAGCAGTGGACATTACAGCTTCCGAAAGACCTATGGCTACACCTTC.

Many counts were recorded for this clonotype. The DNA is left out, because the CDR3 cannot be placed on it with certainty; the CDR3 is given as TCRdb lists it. CDR3 protein: CISVPQGTGEVGKTYGYTF. The chain joins TRBV7-5 to TRBJ1-2. TRBV7-5 is marked as a pseudogene. The CDR3 spans 19 amino acids, including both terminal residues.

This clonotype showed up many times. The CDR3 reads CASSSGTGVSNQPQHF. The DNA for the CDR3 is TGTGCCAGCAGTTCCGGGACGGGGGTTAGCAATCAGCCCCAGCATTTT. The rearrangement uses TRBV12-3 or TRBV12-4 and TRBJ1-5, with D possibly TRBD1 on 5 matching bases. CDR3 size: 16 residues. Trimming shortened V by 4 bases and J by 0 bases, and 13 bases separated the two germline ends.

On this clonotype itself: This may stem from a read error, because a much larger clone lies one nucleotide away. This chain's CDR3 is CASSPTRDSLNEQYF. CDR3 DNA sequence: TGTGCCAGCAGTCCTACTCGGGACAGCCTCAACGAGCAGTACTTC. The gene calls are TRBV6-5 and TRBJ2-7, with TRBD1 matching over 7 bases. Germline V CDR1 and CDR2: MNHEY, SVGAGI. Trimming cost V 5 bases and J 5 bases; bases outside gene matches: 12. There are 15 residues in the CDR3.

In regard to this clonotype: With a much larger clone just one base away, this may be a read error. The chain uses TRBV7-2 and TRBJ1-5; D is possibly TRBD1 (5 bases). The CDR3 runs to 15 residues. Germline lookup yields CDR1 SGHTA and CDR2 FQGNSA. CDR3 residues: CASSLFGGGNRPQHF. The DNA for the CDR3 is TGTGCCAGCAGCTTATTCGGCGGGGGGAATCGGCCCCAGCATTTT.

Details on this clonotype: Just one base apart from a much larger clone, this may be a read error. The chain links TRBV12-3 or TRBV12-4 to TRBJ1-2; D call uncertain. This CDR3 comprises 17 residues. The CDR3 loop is CVSSRLNTAGKTYGYTF. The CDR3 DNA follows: TGTGTCAGCAGTAGATTAAACACAGCAGGAAAGACCTATGGCTACACCTTC.

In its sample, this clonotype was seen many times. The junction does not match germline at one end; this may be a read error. CDR3 sequence (DNA): TGCAGTGCTAGAGGGGGCGAGGACATCTTC. The encoded protein is CSARGGEDIF. The chain has TRBV20-1 and TRBJ2-7, with a tentative D call TRBD1 (5 bases). The CDR3 has 10 residues. Looked up from germline, CDR1 is DFQATT and CDR2 is SNEGSKA (reference sequence).

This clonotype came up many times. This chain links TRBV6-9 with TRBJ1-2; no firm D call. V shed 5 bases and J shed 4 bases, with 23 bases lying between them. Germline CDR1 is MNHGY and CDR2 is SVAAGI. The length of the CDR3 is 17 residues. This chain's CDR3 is CASSHVEPYGKTYGYTF. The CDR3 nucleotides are TGTGCCAGCAGTCACGTGGAGCCTTACGGAAAGACCTATGGCTACACCTTC.

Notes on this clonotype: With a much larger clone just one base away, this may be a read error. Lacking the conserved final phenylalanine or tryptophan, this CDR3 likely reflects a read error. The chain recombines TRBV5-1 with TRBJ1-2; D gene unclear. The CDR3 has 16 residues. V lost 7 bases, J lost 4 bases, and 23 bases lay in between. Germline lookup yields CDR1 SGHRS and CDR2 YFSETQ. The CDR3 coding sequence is TGCGCCAGCGTTGTTATATCGGTTCGAAAGACCTATGGCTACACCCTC. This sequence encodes CASVVISVRKTYGYTL.

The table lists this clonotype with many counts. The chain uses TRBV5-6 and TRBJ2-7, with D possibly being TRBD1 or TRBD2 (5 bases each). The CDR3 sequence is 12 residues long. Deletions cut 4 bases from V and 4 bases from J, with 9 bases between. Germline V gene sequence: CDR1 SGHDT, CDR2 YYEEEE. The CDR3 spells CASSGDGYEQYF. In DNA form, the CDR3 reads TGTGCCAGCAGCGGGGACGGTTACGAGCAGTACTTC.

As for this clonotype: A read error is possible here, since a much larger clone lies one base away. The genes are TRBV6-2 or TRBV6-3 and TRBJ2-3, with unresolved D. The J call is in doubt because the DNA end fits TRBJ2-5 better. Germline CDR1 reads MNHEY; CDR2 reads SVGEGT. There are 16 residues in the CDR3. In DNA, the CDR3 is TGTGCCAGCAGGTCCAGAGGCGGAAGGAATCAAGGGACCCAGTACTTC. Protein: CASRSRGGRNQGTQYF.

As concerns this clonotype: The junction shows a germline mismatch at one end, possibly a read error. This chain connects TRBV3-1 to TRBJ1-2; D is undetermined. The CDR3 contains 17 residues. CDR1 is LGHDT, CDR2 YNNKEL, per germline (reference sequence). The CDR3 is CACSSDFTLRKTYGYTF. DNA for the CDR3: TGTGCCTGCAGCAGTGATTTCACCCTTCGAAAGACCTATGGCTACACCTTC.

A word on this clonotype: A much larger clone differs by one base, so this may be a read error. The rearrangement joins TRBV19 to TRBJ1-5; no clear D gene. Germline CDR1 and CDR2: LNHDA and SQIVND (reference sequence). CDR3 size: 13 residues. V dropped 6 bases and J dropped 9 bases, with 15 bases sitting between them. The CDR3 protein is CASRKQFLGPQHF. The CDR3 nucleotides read TGTGCCAGTAGGAAGCAATTCCTAGGGCCCCAGCATTTT.

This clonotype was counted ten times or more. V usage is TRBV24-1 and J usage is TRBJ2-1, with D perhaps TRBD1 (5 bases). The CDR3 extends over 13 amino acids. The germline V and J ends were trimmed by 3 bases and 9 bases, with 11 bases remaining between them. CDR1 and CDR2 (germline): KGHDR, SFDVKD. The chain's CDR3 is CATSDRRVSEQFF. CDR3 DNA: TGTGCCACCAGTGATCGCAGGGTTAGTGAGCAGTTCTTC.

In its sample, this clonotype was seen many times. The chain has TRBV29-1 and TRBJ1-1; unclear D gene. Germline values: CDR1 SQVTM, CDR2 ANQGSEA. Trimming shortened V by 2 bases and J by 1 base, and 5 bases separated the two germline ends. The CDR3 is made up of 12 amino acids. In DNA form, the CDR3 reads TGCAGCGTTGAAAGTGAGAACACTGAAGCTTTCTTT. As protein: CSVESENTEAFF.

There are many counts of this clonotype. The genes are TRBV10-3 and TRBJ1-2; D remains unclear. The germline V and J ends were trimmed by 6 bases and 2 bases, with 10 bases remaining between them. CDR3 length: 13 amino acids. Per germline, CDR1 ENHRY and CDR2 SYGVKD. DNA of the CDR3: TGTGCCATCAGGGCAGATCCCAACTATGGCTACACCTTC. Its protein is CAIRADPNYGYTF.

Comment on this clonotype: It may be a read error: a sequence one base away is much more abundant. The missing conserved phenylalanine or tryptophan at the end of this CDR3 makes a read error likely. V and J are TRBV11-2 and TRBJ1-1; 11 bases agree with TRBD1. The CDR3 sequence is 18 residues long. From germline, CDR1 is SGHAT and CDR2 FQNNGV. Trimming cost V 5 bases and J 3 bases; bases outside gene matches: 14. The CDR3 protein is CASSDRDRGGRVDTEAFL. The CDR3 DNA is TGTGCCAGCAGCGATCGGGACAGGGGGGGAAGAGTGGACACTGAAGCTTTCCTT.

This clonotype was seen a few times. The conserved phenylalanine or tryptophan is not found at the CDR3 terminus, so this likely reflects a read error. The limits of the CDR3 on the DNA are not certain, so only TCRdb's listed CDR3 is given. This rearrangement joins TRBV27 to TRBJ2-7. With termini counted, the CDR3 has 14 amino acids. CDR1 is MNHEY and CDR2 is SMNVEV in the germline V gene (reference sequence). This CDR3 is CASSLYIPGYKVGS.

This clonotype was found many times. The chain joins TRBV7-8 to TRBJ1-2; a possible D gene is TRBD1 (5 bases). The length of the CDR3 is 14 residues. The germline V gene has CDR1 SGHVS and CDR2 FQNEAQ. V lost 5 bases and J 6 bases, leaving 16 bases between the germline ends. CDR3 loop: CASSPLRVFNGYTF. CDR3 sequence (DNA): TGTGCCAGCAGCCCACTCAGGGTCTTTAATGGCTACACCTTC.